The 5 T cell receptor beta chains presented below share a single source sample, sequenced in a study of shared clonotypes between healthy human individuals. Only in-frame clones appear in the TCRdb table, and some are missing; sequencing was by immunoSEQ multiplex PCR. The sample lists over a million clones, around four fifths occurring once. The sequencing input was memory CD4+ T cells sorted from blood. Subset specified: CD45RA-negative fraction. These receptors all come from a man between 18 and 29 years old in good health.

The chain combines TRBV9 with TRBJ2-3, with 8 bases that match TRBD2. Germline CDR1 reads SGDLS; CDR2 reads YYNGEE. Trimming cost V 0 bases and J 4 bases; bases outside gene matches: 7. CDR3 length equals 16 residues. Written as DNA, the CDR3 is TGTGCCAGCAGCGTAGGGGGACTAGTGTCTTCAGATACGCAGTATTTT. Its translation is CASSVGGLVSSDTQYF.

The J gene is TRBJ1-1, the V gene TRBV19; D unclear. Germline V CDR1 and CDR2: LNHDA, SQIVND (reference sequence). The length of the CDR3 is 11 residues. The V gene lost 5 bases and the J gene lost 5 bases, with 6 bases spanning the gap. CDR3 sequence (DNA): TGTGCCAGTAGTGGGAGGACTGAAGCTTTCTTT. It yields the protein CASSGRTEAFF.

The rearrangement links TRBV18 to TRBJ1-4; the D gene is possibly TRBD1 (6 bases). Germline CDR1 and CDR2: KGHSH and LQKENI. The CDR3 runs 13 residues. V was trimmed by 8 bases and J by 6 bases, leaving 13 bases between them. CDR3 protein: CASSQGGYEKLFF. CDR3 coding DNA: TGTGCCAGCAGTCAAGGGGGTTATGAAAAACTGTTTTTT.

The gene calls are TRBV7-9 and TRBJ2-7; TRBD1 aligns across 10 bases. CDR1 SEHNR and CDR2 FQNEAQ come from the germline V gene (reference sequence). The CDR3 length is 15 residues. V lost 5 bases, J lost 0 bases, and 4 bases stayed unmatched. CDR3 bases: TGTGCCAGCAGCAACCGGGACAGGGGCTCCTACGAGCAGTACTTC. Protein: CASSNRDRGSYEQYF.

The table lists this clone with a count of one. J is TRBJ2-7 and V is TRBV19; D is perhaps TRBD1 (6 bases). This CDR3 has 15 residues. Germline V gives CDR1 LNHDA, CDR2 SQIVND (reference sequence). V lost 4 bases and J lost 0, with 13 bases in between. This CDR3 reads CASSKAGANSYEQYF. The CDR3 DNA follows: TGTGCCAGTAGTAAGGCAGGGGCTAACTCCTACGAGCAGTACTTC.